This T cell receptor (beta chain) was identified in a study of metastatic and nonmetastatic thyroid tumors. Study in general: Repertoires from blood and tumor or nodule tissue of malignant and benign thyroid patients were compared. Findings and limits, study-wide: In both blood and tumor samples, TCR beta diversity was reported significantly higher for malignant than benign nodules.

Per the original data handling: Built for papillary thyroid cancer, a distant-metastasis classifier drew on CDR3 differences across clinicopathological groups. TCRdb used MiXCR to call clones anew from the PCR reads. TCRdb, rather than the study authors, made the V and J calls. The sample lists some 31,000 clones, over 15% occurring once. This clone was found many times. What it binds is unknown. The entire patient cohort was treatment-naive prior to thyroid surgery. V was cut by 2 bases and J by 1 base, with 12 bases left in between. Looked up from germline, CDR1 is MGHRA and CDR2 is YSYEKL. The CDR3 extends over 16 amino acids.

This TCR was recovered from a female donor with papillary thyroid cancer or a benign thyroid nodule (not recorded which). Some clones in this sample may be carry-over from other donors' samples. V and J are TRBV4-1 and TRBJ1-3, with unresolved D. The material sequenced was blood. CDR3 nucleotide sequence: TGCGCCAGCAGCCAAACAACCATCACATCTGGAAACACCATATATTTT. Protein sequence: CASSQTTITSGNTIYF.